One and the same sample provided the 3 T cell receptor beta chains below, sequenced in a study of CD8+ T cells in alopecia areata. Investigators isolated RNA and reverse transcribed it into cDNA to act as the sequencing template. Assay: immunoSEQ multiplex PCR; the TCRdb copy retains only in-frame clones and omits some. The sample lists under 250,000 clones; 50% to 60% were seen once. Sample: CD4+ T cells sorted from blood, taken at week 0. These TCRs come from a human donor with alopecia areata.

This clone was seen many times. This chain links TRBV29-1 with TRBJ1-1; D is unresolved. The CDR3 loop spans 14 amino acids. Germline CDR1 and CDR2: SQVTM and ANQGSEA. V shed 1 base and J shed 4 bases, with 13 bases lying between them. The DNA of the CDR3 is TGCAGCGTTGAAGTTGGGTACCTCTCCACTGAAGCTTTCTTT. Its translation is CSVEVGYLSTEAFF.

The CDR3 reads CASSLGGGGYSRSSYEQYF. The CDR3 DNA follows: TGTGCCAGCAGCTTAGGAGGTGGAGGTTACTCCAGGAGCTCCTACGAGCAGTACTTC. This chain links TRBV7-9 with TRBJ2-7; tentatively, D is TRBD2 (5 bases). Trimming took 1 base from V and 0 from J, leaving 22 bases between them. The CDR3 contains 19 residues. Germline lookup yields CDR1 SEHNR and CDR2 FQNEAQ (reference sequence).

The rearrangement joins TRBV7-9 to TRBJ1-5, with 7 nucleotides matching TRBD1. The J segment lost 3 bases and the V segment lost 1 base, leaving 12 bases of the junction unmatched. The CDR3 runs to 18 residues. Germline CDR1 SEHNR, CDR2 FQNEAQ (reference sequence). The CDR3 nucleotides read TGTGCCAGCAGCTTAGATAGTCCGGGACAGCCGTACAATCAGCCCCAGCATTTT. Protein sequence: CASSLDSPGQPYNQPQHF.